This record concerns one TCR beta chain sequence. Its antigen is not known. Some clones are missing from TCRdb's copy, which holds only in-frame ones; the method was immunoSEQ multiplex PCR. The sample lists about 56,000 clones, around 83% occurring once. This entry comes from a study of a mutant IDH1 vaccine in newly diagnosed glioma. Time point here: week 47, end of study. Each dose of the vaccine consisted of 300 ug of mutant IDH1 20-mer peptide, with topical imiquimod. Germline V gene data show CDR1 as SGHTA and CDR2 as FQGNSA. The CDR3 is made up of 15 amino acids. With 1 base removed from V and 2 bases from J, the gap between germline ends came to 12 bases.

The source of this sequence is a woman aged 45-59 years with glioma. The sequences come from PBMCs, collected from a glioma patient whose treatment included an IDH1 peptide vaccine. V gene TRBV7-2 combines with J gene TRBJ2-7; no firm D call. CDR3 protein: CASSLGGSQPYEQYF. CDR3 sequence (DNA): TGTGCCAGCAGCTTAGGAGGTTCCCAACCCTACGAGCAGTACTTC.